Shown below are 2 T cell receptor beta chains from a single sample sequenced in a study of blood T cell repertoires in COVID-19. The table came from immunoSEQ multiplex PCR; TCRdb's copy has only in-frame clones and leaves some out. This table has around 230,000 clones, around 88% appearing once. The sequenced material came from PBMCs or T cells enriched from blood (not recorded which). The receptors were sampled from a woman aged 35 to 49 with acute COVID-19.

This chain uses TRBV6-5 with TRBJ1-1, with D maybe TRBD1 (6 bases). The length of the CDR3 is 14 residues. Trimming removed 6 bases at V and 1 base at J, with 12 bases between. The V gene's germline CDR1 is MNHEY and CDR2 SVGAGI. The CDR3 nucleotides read TGTGCCAGCAGGAGGGACAACTCGAACACTGAAGCTTTCTTT. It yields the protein CASRRDNSNTEAFF.

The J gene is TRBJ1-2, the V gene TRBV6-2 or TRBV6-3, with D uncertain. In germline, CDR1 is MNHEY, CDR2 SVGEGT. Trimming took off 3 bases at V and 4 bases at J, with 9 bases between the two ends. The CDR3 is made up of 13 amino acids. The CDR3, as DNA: TGTGCCAGCAGTTATGACTCAACCTATGGCTACACCTTC. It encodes CASSYDSTYGYTF.